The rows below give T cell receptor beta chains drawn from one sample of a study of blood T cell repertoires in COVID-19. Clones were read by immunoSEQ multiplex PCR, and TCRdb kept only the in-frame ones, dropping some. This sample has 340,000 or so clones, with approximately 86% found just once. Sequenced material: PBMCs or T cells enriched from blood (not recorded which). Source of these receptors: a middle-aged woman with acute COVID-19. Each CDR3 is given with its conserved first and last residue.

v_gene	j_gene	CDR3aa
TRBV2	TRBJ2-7	CASSPRGHEQYF
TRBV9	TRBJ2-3	CASSTAGLARQYF
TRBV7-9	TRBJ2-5	CASSLVLAVPETQYF
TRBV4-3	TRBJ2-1	CASSQEVGTSGVRSYNEQFF
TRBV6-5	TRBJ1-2	CASGTGTGVGYGYTF
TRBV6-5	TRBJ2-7	CASILDRGMREQYF
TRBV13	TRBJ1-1	CASSLAGPEAFF
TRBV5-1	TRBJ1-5	CASSLGDTSNQPQHF
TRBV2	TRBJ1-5	CASSESGQGIWQPQHF
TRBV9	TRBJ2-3	CASSPQGSGGSQTQYF
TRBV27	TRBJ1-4	CASSLGTGDEKLFF
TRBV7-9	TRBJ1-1	CASLRQGHTEAFF
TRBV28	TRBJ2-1	CASSSSSGRYNEQFF
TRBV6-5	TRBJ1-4	CASDGFHGEKLFF
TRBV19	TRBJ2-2	CASSRDREDTGELFF
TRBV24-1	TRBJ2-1	CATSIGTGAHEQFF
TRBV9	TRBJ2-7	CASSPAGGLRPYEQYF
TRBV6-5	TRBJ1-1	CASRQGTAMNTEAFF
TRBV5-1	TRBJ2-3	CASSPRTRGITDTQYF
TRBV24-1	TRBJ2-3	CATSDRTSGALYTQYF
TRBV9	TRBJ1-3	CASSVDSRVTSGNTIYF
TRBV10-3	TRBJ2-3	CATALAGLLTDTQYF
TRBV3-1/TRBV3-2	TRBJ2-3	CASSLLAGGPRDTQYF
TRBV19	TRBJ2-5	CASQGETQYF
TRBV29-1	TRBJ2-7	CSVASPRSYEQYF
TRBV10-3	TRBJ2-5	CAISAQGELRETQYF
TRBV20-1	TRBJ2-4	CSASKGLMAKNIQYF
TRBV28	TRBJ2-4	CASSLPPGSLAKNIQYF
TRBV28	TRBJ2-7	CASSSPLQGGEQYF
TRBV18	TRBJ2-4	CASSGVQDNPPNF
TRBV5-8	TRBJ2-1	CASSLAAEYNEQFF
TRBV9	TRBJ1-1	CASSGETGGTEAFF
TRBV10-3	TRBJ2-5	CAINPSRDQETQYF
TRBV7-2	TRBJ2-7	CASSLGSGGRAGDEQYF
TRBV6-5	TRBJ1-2	CASSTRTGSYGYTF
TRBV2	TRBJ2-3	CASNAGPDTQYF
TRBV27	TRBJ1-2	CASSPRTGMPGYTF
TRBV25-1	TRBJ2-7	CASSEIDRAYNEQYF
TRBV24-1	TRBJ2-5	CATSDLHLDQETQYF
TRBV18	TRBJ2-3	CASSPSGVYTDTQYF
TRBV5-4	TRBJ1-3	CASSSSQGADTIYF
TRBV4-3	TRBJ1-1	CASSQPDRGAEAFF
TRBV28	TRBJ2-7	CASSFSMTVIGVYEQYF
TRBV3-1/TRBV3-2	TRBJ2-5	CASSPQLASGEETQYF
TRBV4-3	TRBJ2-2	CASSQQTSGRGGELFF
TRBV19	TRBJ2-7	CASSVGTSYEQYF
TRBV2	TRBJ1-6	CASKTEGANNSPLHF
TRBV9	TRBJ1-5	CASSVDYRIGPQHF